The rows below give T cell receptor beta chains drawn from one sample of a study of OX40 agonist ivuxolimab in advanced cancers. Sequenced by immunoSEQ multiplex PCR; TCRdb stores in-frame clones only, minus some. The data contain about 62,000 clones, roughly 84% of them seen just once; the ten biggest clones take up over 0.25%. The specimen was CD4+ or CD8+ T cells sorted from blood, collected in a trial of the OX40 agonist ivuxolimab. These receptors were collected from an adult with an advanced solid tumor such as melanoma, head and neck, liver or kidney cancer. Each CDR3 is given with its conserved first and last residue. D genes are given only for firm matches. For some rows the clone size is stated as once, few or many, or as a class when expanded; others skip it.

TRBV4-1,-,TRBJ2-3,TRBD1,TGCGCCAGCAGCCAAGATCGCGGACAGGGTCAAGATACGCAGTATTTT,CASSQDRGQGQDTQYF
TRBV7-9,-,TRBJ1-5,TRBD1,TGTGCCAGCAGCTCCGGACAGGTCTATAGCAATCAGCCCCAGCATTTT,CASSSGQVYSNQPQHF
TRBV4-1,once,TRBJ2-6,-,TGCGCCAGCAGCCAAGATCCTTGGGGCTCTGGGGCCAACGTCCTGACTTTC,CASSQDPWGSGANVLTF
TRBV13,-,TRBJ1-5,-,TGTGCCAGCAGCTTAAAACAGCGTCAGCCCCAGCATTTT,CASSLKQRQPQHF
TRBV9,-,TRBJ1-2,-,TGTGCCAGCAGGGTACTCGACGTAGGGACGGACTACTATGGCTACACCTTC,CASRVLDVGTDYYGYTF
TRBV11-2,-,TRBJ2-7,TRBD2,TGTGCCAGCAGCCAACAAACTAGCGGAACCTACGAGCAGTACTTC,CASSQQTSGTYEQYF
TRBV19,few,TRBJ1-5,TRBD1,TGTGCCAGTAGTGAGGACAGGGGGCATAACAAGCCCCAGCATTTT,CASSEDRGHNKPQHF
TRBV12-5,-,TRBJ2-5,TRBD2,TGTGCTAGTGGTTTGGCCGGGACTAGCGGGAGTCCGGAGACCCAGTACTTC,CASGLAGTSGSPETQYF
TRBV14,-,TRBJ1-4,-,TGTGCCAGCAGCCAAGTTCAGGGGTCCTACGTGCCGTCGGAAAAACTGTTTTTT,CASSQVQGSYVPSEKLFF
TRBV6-6,-,TRBJ2-6,-,TGTGCCAGCAGTTATGAGGGCGGTTCTGGGGCCAACGTCCTGACTTTC,CASSYEGGSGANVLTF
TRBV5-4,-,TRBJ2-1,-,TGTGCCAGCAGCTTGCGAGGGCCCGTAGCCAATGAGCAGTTCTTC,CASSLRGPVANEQFF
TRBV11-3,-,TRBJ2-3,-,TGTGCCAGCAGCGAACAGGGTGTAACAGATACGCAGTATTTT,CASSEQGVTDTQYF
TRBV10-3,-,TRBJ2-7,-,TGTGCCATCACCTCTTTGGCCGGGGGCGAGGCCTACGAGCAGTACTTC,CAITSLAGGEAYEQYF
TRBV9,-,TRBJ2-7,-,TGTGCCAGCAGCGTAGCTCCAGAGACCTTCTCCTACGAGCAGTACTTC,CASSVAPETFSYEQYF
TRBV5-4,-,TRBJ2-5,TRBD2,TGTGCCAGCAGCCCGGGACTAGCGGGAGAGGAGACCCAGTACTTC,CASSPGLAGEETQYF
TRBV6-1,-,TRBJ2-4,-,TGTGCCAGCAAGGCCGCAGGCCTCCTTCTTCAGTACTTC,CASKAAGLLLQYF
TRBV6-1,-,TRBJ2-7,-,TGTGCTTCAGAAGGGGGGGTCACCTACGAGCAGTACTTC,CASEGGVTYEQYF
TRBV27,-,TRBJ2-7,TRBD2,TGTGCCAGCAGTTTATCGGCCCCAACTAGCGGGGGTTCCTACGAGCAGTACTTC,CASSLSAPTSGGSYEQYF
TRBV19,few,TRBJ1-5,-,TGTGCCAGTAGTATTGCGGGGTACAATCAGCCCCAGCATTTT,CASSIAGYNQPQHF
TRBV27,-,TRBJ1-5,-,TGTGCCAGCTGGGACGGGCTGAGCAATCAGCCCCAGCATTTT,CASWDGLSNQPQHF
TRBV7-2,-,TRBJ2-1,-,TGTGCCAGCAGCTTAATCGCAGGGTTCGGGGAGCAGTTCTTC,CASSLIAGFGEQFF
TRBV10-2,-,TRBJ2-3,-,TGCGCCAGCAGTGATCCCTCAGAAGATACGCAGTATTTT,CASSDPSEDTQYF
TRBV18,-,TRBJ2-3,TRBD1,TGTGCCAGCTTGACAGGGGGAGGAGATACGCAGTATTTT,CASLTGGGDTQYF
TRBV2,-,TRBJ1-5,-,TGTGCCAGCAGAGTATACGAGGACCAGCCCCAGCATTTT,CASRVYEDQPQHF
TRBV19,-,TRBJ1-5,-,TGTGCCACGGACCTCGTTGGTTATAGCAATCAGCCCCAGCATTTT,CATDLVGYSNQPQHF
TRBV10-3,-,TRBJ2-1,-,TGTGCCATCAGTGGGTCTAGTCGGAACGACAATGAGCAGTTCTTC,CAISGSSRNDNEQFF
TRBV7-9,-,TRBJ2-7,-,TGTGCCAGCAGCCCCTTCTACGAGCAGTACTTC,CASSPFYEQYF
TRBV20-1,-,TRBJ2-3,-,TGCAGTGCACCCCCACTAGCTACGCAGTATTTT,CSAPPLATQYF
TRBV27,-,TRBJ2-7,-,TGTGCCAGCAGTTTACGTCCAGGCTACGAGCAGTACTTC,CASSLRPGYEQYF
TRBV4-1,-,TRBJ2-5,-,TGCGCCAGCAGCCTGGGGCAGGAGAAAGAGACCCAGTACTTC,CASSLGQEKETQYF
TRBV7-6,once,TRBJ2-3,TRBD2,TGTGCCAGCAGCTTAGGCCTAGCGGGCACAGATACGCAGTATTTT,CASSLGLAGTDTQYF
TRBV27,-,TRBJ1-2,TRBD1,TGTGCCAGCAGGGGAAGGGGGCAGGGGAACTATGGCTACACCTTC,CASRGRGQGNYGYTF
TRBV5-4,few,TRBJ2-1,TRBD2,TGTGCCAGCAGCTTGTCTGTGGGTAGCGGGAGTCTGAACTCCTACAATGAGCAGTTCTTC,CASSLSVGSGSLNSYNEQFF
TRBV5-1,few,TRBJ2-1,TRBD1,TGCGCCAGCCGCCGGGGACAGGGGAGTGAGCAGTTCTTC,CASRRGQGSEQFF
TRBV7-9,-,TRBJ2-1,-,TGTGCCAGCAGCCCTATTACTAGGTACAATGAGCAGTTCTTC,CASSPITRYNEQFF
TRBV6-5,once,TRBJ2-7,-,TGTGCCAGCAGTTACACCTCTGGGTACGAGCAGTACTTC,CASSYTSGYEQYF
TRBV10-2,-,TRBJ2-3,-,TGCGCCAGCAGTGGAGTGATAGGTACAGATACGCAGTATTTT,CASSGVIGTDTQYF
TRBV5-1,-,TRBJ2-6,-,TGCGCCAGCAGCCTGACTTCAACTGGGGCCAACGTCCTGACTTTC,CASSLTSTGANVLTF
TRBV7-9,-,TRBJ2-3,-,TGTGCCAGCAGCCCGCGGGCAGGGAACACAGATACGCAGTATTTT,CASSPRAGNTDTQYF
TRBV4-2,once,TRBJ2-7,-,TGTGCCAGCAGCCAAGACTTGGCGCTCAGGGAGCAGTACTTC,CASSQDLALREQYF
TRBV5-1,-,TRBJ1-1,-,TGCGCCAGCCGGGACGGCGGGGGAGGGACTGAAGCTTTCTTT,CASRDGGGGTEAFF
TRBV6-6,-,TRBJ2-3,-,TGTGCCAGCACTGGGGGAAGCACAGATACGCAGTATTTT,CASTGGSTDTQYF
TRBV28,-,TRBJ2-7,TRBD2,TGTGCCAGCAGGGCTCCTAGCGGGATAATCGACGAGCAGTACTTC,CASRAPSGIIDEQYF
TRBV14,-,TRBJ1-3,-,TGTGCCAGCAGCCAAGAGGTGGGAAACACCATATATTTT,CASSQEVGNTIYF
TRBV5-1,-,TRBJ2-1,-,TGCGCCAGCAGCTTTGTTGGGGCCAGTGGGTTATACAATGAGCAGTTCTTC,CASSFVGASGLYNEQFF
TRBV18,once,TRBJ2-5,TRBD1,TGTGCCAGCTCATGGGTGGACAGGCCGTACCAAGAGACCCAGTACTTC,CASSWVDRPYQETQYF
TRBV5-1,-,TRBJ2-3,-,TGCGCCAGCAGCTTGACGCGTCGGACAGATACGCAGTATTTT,CASSLTRRTDTQYF
TRBV7-2,-,TRBJ1-2,-,TGTGCCAGCAGCCCGAGGACAGCGCCCTATGGCTACACCTTC,CASSPRTAPYGYTF
TRBV10-2,-,TRBJ1-4,-,TGCGCCAGCAGTGAGGGGCACCTTAATGAAAAACTGTTTTTT,CASSEGHLNEKLFF
TRBV29-1,-,TRBJ2-6,-,TGCAGCGTTAGAGGAATTCCCTCTGGGGCCAACGTCCTGACTTTC,CSVRGIPSGANVLTF